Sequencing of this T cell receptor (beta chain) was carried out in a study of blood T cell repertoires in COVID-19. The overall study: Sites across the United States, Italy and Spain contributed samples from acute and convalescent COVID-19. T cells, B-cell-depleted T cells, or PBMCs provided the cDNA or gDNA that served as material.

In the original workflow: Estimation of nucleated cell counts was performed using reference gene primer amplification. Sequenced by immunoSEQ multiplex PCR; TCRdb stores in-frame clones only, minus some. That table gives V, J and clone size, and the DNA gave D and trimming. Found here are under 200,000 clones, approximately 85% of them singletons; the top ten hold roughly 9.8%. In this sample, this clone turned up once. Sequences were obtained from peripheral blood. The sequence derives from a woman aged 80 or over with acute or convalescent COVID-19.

The CDR3 region has the DNA TGTGCCACCAGTGACAGGGGAAGCCTTCAGCCCCAGCATTTT. Residues: CATSDRGSLQPQHF. This chain uses TRBV24-1 with TRBJ1-5, with TRBD1 as a possible D gene (6 bases). Germline CDR1 KGHDR, CDR2 SFDVKD. This CDR3 spans 14 amino acids. V was shortened by 4 bases and J by 6 bases, with 12 bases between the two germline ends.